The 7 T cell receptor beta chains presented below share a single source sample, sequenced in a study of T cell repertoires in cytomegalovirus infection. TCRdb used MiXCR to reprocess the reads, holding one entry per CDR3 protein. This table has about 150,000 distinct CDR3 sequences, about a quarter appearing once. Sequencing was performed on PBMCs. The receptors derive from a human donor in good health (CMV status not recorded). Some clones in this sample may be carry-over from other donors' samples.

The CDR3 is CASSPSWGGEANYGYTF. In DNA, the CDR3 is TGTGCCAGCAGCCCTTCTTGGGGCGGAGAGGCTAACTATGGCTACACCTTC. The chain employs TRBV3-1 and TRBJ1-2, with D maybe TRBD1 (5 bases). V lost 4 bases, J lost 0 bases, and 18 bases lay in between. Germline CDR1 LGHDT, CDR2 YNNKEL (reference sequence). This CDR3 spans 17 amino acids.

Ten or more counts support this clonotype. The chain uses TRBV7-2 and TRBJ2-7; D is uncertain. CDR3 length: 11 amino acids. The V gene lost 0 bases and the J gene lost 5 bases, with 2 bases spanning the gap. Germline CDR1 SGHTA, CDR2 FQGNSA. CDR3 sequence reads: CASSLAHEQYF. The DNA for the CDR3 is TGTGCCAGCAGCTTAGCCCACGAGCAGTACTTC.

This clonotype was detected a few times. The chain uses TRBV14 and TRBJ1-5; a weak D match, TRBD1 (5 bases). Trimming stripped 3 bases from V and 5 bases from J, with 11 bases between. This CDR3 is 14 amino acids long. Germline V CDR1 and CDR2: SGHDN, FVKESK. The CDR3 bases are TGTGCCAGCAGCCATCGGGGGTACGATCAGCCCCAGCATTTT. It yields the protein CASSHRGYDQPQHF.

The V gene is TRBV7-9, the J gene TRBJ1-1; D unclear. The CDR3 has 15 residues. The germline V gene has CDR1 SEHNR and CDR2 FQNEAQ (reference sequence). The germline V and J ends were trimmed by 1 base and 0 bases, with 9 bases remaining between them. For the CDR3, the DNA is TGTGCCAGCAGCTTAGACAGCTACTTGAACACTGAAGCTTTCTTT. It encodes CASSLDSYLNTEAFF.

This CDR3 reads CASSEWGGETQYF. Here the CDR3 DNA reads TGTGCCAGCAGTGAATGGGGAGGAGAGACCCAGTACTTC. This chain connects TRBV2 to TRBJ2-5; possibly TRBD2 for D (6 bases). CDR1 SNHLY and CDR2 FYNNEI come from the germline V gene. The CDR3 has 13 amino acids. Trimming pared 2 bases from V and 4 bases from J, leaving 8 bases between.

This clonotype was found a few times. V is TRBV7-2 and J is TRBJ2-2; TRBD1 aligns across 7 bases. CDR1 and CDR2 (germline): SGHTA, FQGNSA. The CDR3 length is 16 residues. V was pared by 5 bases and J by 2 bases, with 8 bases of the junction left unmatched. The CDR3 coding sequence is TGTGCCAGCAGCATTACCGGGACAGCTAACACCGGGGAGCTGTTTTTT. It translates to CASSITGTANTGELFF.

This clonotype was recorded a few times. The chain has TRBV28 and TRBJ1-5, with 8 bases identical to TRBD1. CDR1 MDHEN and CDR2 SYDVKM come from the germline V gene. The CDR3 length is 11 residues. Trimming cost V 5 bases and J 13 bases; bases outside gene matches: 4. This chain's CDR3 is CASSPQGVQHF. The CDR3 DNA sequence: TGTGCCAGCAGTCCACAGGGGGTACAGCATTTT.